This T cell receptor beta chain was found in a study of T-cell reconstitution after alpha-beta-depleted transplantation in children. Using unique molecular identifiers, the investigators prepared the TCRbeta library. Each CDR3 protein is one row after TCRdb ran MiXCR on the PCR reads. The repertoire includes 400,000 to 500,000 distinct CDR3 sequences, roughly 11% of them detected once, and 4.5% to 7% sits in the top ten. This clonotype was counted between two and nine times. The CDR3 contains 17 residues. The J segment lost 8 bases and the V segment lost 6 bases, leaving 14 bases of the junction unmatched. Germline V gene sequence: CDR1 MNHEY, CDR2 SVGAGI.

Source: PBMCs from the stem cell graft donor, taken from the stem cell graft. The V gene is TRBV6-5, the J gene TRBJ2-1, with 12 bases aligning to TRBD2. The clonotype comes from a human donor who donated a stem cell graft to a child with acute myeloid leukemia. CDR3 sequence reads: CASRQTSGSGWWHEQFF. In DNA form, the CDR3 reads TGTGCCAGCAGGCAGACTAGCGGGAGCGGGTGGTGGCATGAGCAGTTCTTC.